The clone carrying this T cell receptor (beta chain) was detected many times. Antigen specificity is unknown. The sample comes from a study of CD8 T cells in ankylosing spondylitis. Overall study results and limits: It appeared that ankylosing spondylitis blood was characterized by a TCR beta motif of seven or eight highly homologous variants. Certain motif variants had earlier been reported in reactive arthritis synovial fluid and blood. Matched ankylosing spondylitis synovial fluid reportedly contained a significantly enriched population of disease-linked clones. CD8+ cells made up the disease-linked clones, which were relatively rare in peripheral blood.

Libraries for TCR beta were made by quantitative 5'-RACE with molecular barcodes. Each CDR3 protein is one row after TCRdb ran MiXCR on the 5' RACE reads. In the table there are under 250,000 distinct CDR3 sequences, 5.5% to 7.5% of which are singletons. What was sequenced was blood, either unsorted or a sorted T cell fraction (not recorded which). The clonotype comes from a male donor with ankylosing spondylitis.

The DNA for the CDR3 is TGTGCCAGCAGCCCCGCCCCTTTCGCCAAAAACATTCAGTACTTC. Its translation is CASSPAPFAKNIQYF. This chain connects TRBV13 to TRBJ2-4, with unresolved D. V was trimmed by 5 bases and J by 1 base, leaving 12 bases between them. The CDR3 is 15 amino acids. The germline gives CDR1 PRHDT, CDR2 FYEKMQ (reference sequence).